A selection of T cell receptor beta chains follows, all from one sample in a study of CD8+ T cells in alopecia areata. Profiled with immunoSEQ multiplex PCR; TCRdb holds only in-frame clones, not every one. Seen here are around 100,000 clones, approximately 70% observed once, and the top ten hold roughly 17%. The sequencing here drew on CD8+ T cells sorted from blood, taken at week 44, from a patient treated with tofacitinib. The source of these receptors is a human donor with alopecia areata. Both conserved end residues are part of each CDR3. A D gene is named only where the DNA matches it firmly.

J gene | V gene | D gene | CDR3 DNA | CDR3 protein
TRBJ1-1 | TRBV30 | . | TGTGCCTGGATATATACTAGGGCCGGTGAAGCTTTCTTT | CAWIYTRAGEAFF
TRBJ1-1 | TRBV30 | TRBD1 | TGTGCCTGGAGTGGACAGGGGGGGACTGAAGCTTTCTTT | CAWSGQGGTEAFF
TRBJ2-1 | TRBV7-6 | . | TGTGCCAGCAGCTCAAGGGGGGAAGGGGGTATCAATGAGCAGTTCTTC | CASSSRGEGGINEQFF
TRBJ2-2 | TRBV7-9 | . | TGTGCCAGCAGCTTAGGGGGTTGGCAGGGCCGAGGGGAGCTGTTTTTT | CASSLGGWQGRGELFF
TRBJ1-6 | TRBV9 | . | TGTGCCAGCAGCGTGGGTAGGACAAGTTCGAATTCACCCCTCCGCTTT | CASSVGRTSSNSPLRF
TRBJ2-7 | TRBV7-8 | . | TGTGCCAGCAGCCTAGGGTCCTACGAGCAGTACTTC | CASSLGSYEQYF
TRBJ1-1 | TRBV7-9 | . | TGTGCCAGCAGCAAGGATCATAACACTGAAGCTTTCTTT | CASSKDHNTEAFF
TRBJ2-7 | TRBV29-1 | TRBD1 | TGCAGCGTGGGGGACAGGGTTTACGAGCAGTACTTC | CSVGDRVYEQYF
TRBJ2-1 | TRBV27 | TRBD2 | TGTGCCAGCAGAGAAGCGGGGGGATGGAACAATGAGCAGTTCTTC | CASREAGGWNNEQFF
TRBJ2-7 | TRBV6-1 | TRBD1 | TGTGCCAGCAGTGACGAGACAGGGGATGGATACGAGCAGTACTTC | CASSDETGDGYEQYF